The 20 T cell receptor beta chains reported below all come from one sample, sequenced in a study of OX40 agonist ivuxolimab in advanced cancers. Library method: the immunoSEQ multiplex PCR assay. The table was pulled from immuneACCESS by TCRdb, which kept in-frame rearrangements only. Such tables lose some clones; where checked, under half of the loss comes from unresolved V genes, and the rest has no known cause. For this sample the table gives 50,000 to 75,000 clones, of which over 65% were detected only once. The ten largest clones add up to roughly 1.5% of the sample. Sequenced here: CD4+ or CD8+ T cells sorted from blood, sampled in a trial of the OX40 agonist ivuxolimab. The receptors stem from an adult with an advanced solid tumor such as melanoma, head and neck, liver or kidney cancer.

The chain is built from TRBV11-3 and TRBJ2-3, with D unclear. The CDR3 is 14 residues long. Germline V CDR1 and CDR2: SGHNT, YENEEA. Trimming took 5 bases from V and 0 from J, leaving 9 bases between them. In DNA, the CDR3 is TGTGCCAGCAGCCCCAGAACGAGCACAGATACGCAGTATTTT. This gives the protein CASSPRTSTDTQYF. The whole variable domain, filled in from reference TRBV11-3 and TRBJ2-3, reads EAGVVQSPRYKIIEKKQPVAFWCNPISGHNTLYWYLQNLGQGPELLIRYENEEAVDDSQLPKDRFSAERLKGVDSTLKIQPAELGDSAVYLCASSPRTSTDTQYFGPGTRLTVL.

V is TRBV18 and J is TRBJ1-1; 9 bases agree with TRBD1. The CDR3 has 14 residues. Unmatched junction bases numbered 5, after V lost 6 bases and J lost 3 bases. Germline loops: CDR1 KGHSH, CDR2 LQKENI. CDR3 protein: CASSPDRGYTEAFF. CDR3 DNA: TGTGCCAGCTCCCCGGACAGGGGTTACACTGAAGCTTTCTTT.

This chain uses TRBV5-1 with TRBJ1-1; D might be TRBD1 (6 bases). CDR1 SGHRS and CDR2 YFSETQ come from the germline V gene. The CDR3 runs 11 residues. Trimming shortened V by 3 bases and J by 9 bases, and 9 bases separated the two germline ends. In DNA, the CDR3 is TGCGCCAGCAGCTCCGGGGACAAAGCTTTCTTT. Translating it yields CASSSGDKAFF.

J is TRBJ2-5 and V is TRBV7-2; D remains ambiguous. The CDR3 totals 14 residues. Germline loops: CDR1 SGHTA, CDR2 FQGNSA. V was clipped by 5 bases and J by 4 bases, with 14 bases between them. In DNA, the CDR3 is TGTGCCAGCAGCCCTCGCAAGAGCAGAGAGACCCAGTACTTC. It translates to CASSPRKSRETQYF.

The chain is built from TRBV7-2 and TRBJ1-3; weak D call: TRBD1 (6 bases). This CDR3 is built from 15 residues. Germline V gene data show CDR1 as SGHTA and CDR2 as FQGNSA. With 5 bases removed from V and 5 bases from J, the gap between germline ends came to 16 bases. CDR3: CASSLGSGERNTIYF. CDR3 bases: TGTGCCAGCAGCCTAGGATCAGGGGAAAGAAACACCATATATTTT.

The rearrangement uses TRBV5-5 and TRBJ2-1; weak D call: TRBD2 (6 bases). Germline CDR1 reads SGHKS; CDR2 reads YYEKEE (reference sequence). V lost 1 base and J lost 1, with 15 bases in between. The CDR3 is 17 residues long. DNA for the CDR3: TGTGCCAGCAGCTTGTTTAGGGACTCCTATTCCTACAATGAGCAGTTCTTC. It encodes CASSLFRDSYSYNEQFF. Together with reference TRBV5-5 and TRBJ2-1, the CDR3 gives the full variable domain: DAGVTQSPTHLIKTRGQQVTLRCSPISGHKSVSWYQQVLGQGPQFIFQYYEKEERGRGNFPDRFSARQFPNYSSELNVNALLLGDSALYLCASSLFRDSYSYNEQFFGPGTRLTVL.

V gene TRBV6-4 combines with J gene TRBJ2-3, with D possibly being TRBD1 or TRBD2 (6 bases each). The CDR3 has 14 residues. CDR1 and CDR2 (germline): MRHNA, SNTAGT. Trimming took off 9 bases at V and 1 base at J, with 14 bases between the two ends. The CDR3 spells CASGRGDRTDTQYF. The CDR3 nucleotides are TGTGCCAGTGGTAGGGGGGATCGCACAGATACGCAGTATTTT.

The chain uses TRBV19 and TRBJ1-3, with TRBD1 matching over 7 bases. Germline V gene sequence: CDR1 LNHDA, CDR2 SQIVND (reference sequence). The V segment lost 6 bases and the J segment 1 base; nucleotides outside the gene matches: 9. The CDR3 has 16 amino acids. CDR3 DNA: TGTGCCAGTAGCAAACATTTGACAGGGTCTGGAAACACCATATATTTT. It codes for CASSKHLTGSGNTIYF.

V gene TRBV20-1 combines with J gene TRBJ1-1; TRBD1 might be the D (6 bases). The V and J ends lost 5 bases and 9 bases respectively, with 10 bases between them. CDR3 length: 10 residues. Per germline, CDR1 DFQATT and CDR2 SNEGSKA (reference sequence). Here the CDR3 reads CSALQGQAFF. The CDR3 bases are TGCAGTGCTCTACAGGGTCAAGCTTTCTTT.

The chain joins TRBV11-3 to TRBJ2-7; D might be TRBD2 (5 bases). The V end was cut by 4 bases, the J end by 2 bases, with 18 bases between. The length of the CDR3 is 16 residues. Germline V lookup: CDR1 SGHNT, CDR2 YENEEA. CDR3 loop: CASSSSRRVSPYEQYF. The CDR3 DNA follows: TGTGCCAGCAGCTCCTCCCGGCGGGTGTCCCCCTACGAGCAGTACTTC.

Here the CDR3 DNA reads TGTGCCAGCACCAGAGGGGGCACAGATACGCAGTATTTT. Amino acids: CASTRGGTDTQYF. This chain uses TRBV6-5 with TRBJ2-3; D possibly matches TRBD1 or TRBD2 (5 bases each). CDR1 is MNHEY, CDR2 SVGAGI, per germline. This CDR3 spans 13 amino acids. With 7 bases removed from V and 1 base from J, the gap between germline ends came to 9 bases.

V is TRBV18 and J is TRBJ1-5; D is possibly TRBD1 (5 bases). Germline V lookup: CDR1 KGHSH, CDR2 LQKENI. The CDR3 loop spans 13 amino acids. V lost 2 bases to trimming and J lost 5 bases, with 7 bases between them. CDR3 sequence (DNA): TGTGCCAGCTCACCAGGGGGTCATCAGCCCCAGCATTTT. This gives the protein CASSPGGHQPQHF.

The J gene is TRBJ2-1, the V gene TRBV10-3; TRBD2 aligns across 10 bases. The V segment lost 3 bases and the J segment 9 bases; nucleotides outside the gene matches: 11. The CDR3 contains 16 residues. CDR1 and CDR2 (germline): ENHRY, SYGVKD. In DNA form, the CDR3 reads TGTGCCATCAGTGATCTAGCGGGAGATGGGAGCGGTGAGCAGTTCTTC. Translation gives CAISDLAGDGSGEQFF.

The CDR3 sequence is CASSLTANNSPLHF. The CDR3 DNA follows: TGCGCCAGCAGCTTGACAGCAAATAATTCACCCCTCCACTTT. The chain recombines TRBV5-1 with TRBJ1-6; D gene uncertain. Germline CDR1 reads SGHRS; CDR2 reads YFSETQ. There are 14 residues in the CDR3. Trimming removed 1 base at V and 5 bases at J, with 7 bases between.

V gene TRBV5-4 combines with J gene TRBJ2-5; 11 bases match TRBD1. Unmatched junction bases numbered 9, after V lost 4 bases and J lost 7 bases. The CDR3 sequence is 15 residues long. Per germline, CDR1 SGHNT and CDR2 YYREEE (reference sequence). CDR3 loop: CASSPSPGTGGTQYF. The DNA for the CDR3 is TGTGCCAGCAGCCCCAGTCCCGGGACAGGGGGGACCCAGTACTTC. The full variable domain, completed using reference TRBV5-4 and TRBJ2-5, is ETGVTQSPTHLIKTRGQQVTLRCSSQSGHNTVSWYQQALGQGPQFIFQYYREEENGRGNFPPRFSGLQFPNYSSELNVNALELDDSALYLCASSPSPGTGGTQYFGPGTRLLVL.

The chain recombines TRBV18 with TRBJ1-1; no definite D call. Germline V CDR1 and CDR2: KGHSH, LQKENI. V gave up 3 bases and J gave up 3 bases, with 11 bases separating them. The CDR3 is made up of 14 amino acids. The CDR3 coding sequence is TGTGCCAGCTCACCTAACGGGAGGGACACTGAAGCTTTCTTT. Amino acid sequence: CASSPNGRDTEAFF.

This sequence joins TRBV5-6 and TRBJ2-5; D is uncertain. CDR1 is SGHDT and CDR2 is YYEEEE in the germline V gene. With 3 bases removed from V and 5 bases from J, the gap between germline ends came to 14 bases. CDR3 size: 14 residues. CDR3 residues: CASSYLRVEETQYF. The CDR3 nucleotides are TGTGCCAGCAGCTATTTAAGGGTGGAGGAGACCCAGTACTTC. The variable domain in full, with the rest retrieved from reference TRBV5-6 and TRBJ2-5, is DAGVTQSPTHLIKTRGQQVTLRCSPKSGHDTVSWYQQALGQGPQFIFQYYEEEERQRGNFPDRFSGHQFPNYSSELNVNALLLGDSALYLCASSYLRVEETQYFGPGTRLLVL.

This sequence joins TRBV9 and TRBJ2-4; the D is unclear. The CDR3 spans 14 residues. Germline V gene data show CDR1 as SGDLS and CDR2 as YYNGEE. Trimming pared 4 bases from V and 0 bases from J, leaving 8 bases between. The CDR3 loop reads CASSLSLAKNIQYF. In DNA, the CDR3 is TGTGCCAGCAGCCTCTCCCTAGCCAAAAACATTCAGTACTTC.

The V gene is TRBV18, the J gene TRBJ1-1, with 7 bases matching TRBD1. The germline CDR1 and CDR2 sequences are KGHSH and LQKENI. Trimming took 1 base from V and 4 from J; bases not matched to a gene: 9. The length of the CDR3 is 16 residues. The CDR3 sequence is CASSPRAGGTGTEAFF. The CDR3 bases are TGTGCCAGCTCACCACGGGCAGGGGGGACGGGCACTGAAGCTTTCTTT.

The sample holds a few counts of this clone. The chain recombines TRBV18 with TRBJ1-1; possible D gene TRBD1, 5 bases. Trimming stripped 3 bases from V and 3 bases from J, with 14 bases between. Germline V gene lookup returns CDR1 KGHSH and CDR2 LQKENI. The CDR3 loop spans 15 amino acids. The CDR3 is CASSPLGGDHTEAFF. CDR3 sequence (DNA): TGTGCCAGCTCACCGCTCGGGGGGGATCACACTGAAGCTTTCTTT.